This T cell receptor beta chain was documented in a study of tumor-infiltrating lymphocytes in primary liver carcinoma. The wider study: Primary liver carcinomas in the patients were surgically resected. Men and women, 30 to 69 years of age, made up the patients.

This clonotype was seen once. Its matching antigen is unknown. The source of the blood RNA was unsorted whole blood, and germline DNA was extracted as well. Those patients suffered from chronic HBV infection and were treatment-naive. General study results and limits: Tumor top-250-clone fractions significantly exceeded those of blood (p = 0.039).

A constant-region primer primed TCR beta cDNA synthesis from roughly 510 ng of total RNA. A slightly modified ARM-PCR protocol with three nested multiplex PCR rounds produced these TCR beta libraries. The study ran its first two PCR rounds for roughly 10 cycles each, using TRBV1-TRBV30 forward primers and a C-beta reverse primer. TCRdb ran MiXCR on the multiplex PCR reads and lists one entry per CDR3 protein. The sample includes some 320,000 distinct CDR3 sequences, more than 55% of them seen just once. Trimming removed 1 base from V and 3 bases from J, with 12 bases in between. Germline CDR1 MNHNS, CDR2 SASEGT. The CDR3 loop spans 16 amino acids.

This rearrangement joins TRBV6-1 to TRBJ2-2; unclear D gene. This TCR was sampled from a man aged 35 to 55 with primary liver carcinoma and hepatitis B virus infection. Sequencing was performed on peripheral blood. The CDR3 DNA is TGTGCCAGCAGTGAAGACCGGGCAGTTTACACCGGGGAGCTGTTTTTT. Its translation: CASSEDRAVYTGELFF.